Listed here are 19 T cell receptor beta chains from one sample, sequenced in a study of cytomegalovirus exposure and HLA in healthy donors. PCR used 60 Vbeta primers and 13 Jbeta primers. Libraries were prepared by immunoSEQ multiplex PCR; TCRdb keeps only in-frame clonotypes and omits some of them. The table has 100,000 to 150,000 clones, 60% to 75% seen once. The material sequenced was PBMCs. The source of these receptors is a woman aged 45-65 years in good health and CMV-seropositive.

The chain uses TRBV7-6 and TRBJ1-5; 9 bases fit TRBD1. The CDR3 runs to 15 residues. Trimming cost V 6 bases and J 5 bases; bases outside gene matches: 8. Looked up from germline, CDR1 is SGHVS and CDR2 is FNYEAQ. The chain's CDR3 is CASRSGTGTDQPQHF. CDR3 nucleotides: TGTGCCAGCAGATCGGGGACAGGGACCGATCAGCCCCAGCATTTT.

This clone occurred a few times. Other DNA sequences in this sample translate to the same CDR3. DNA for the CDR3: TGTGCCAGCAGCTTGGGCAGGGGAAGAAACACCATATATTTT. This sequence encodes CASSLGRGRNTIYF. The V gene is TRBV7-9, the J gene TRBJ1-3; tentative D call: TRBD1 (6 bases). The CDR3 runs to 14 residues. The germline V gene has CDR1 SEHNR and CDR2 FQNEAQ (reference sequence). V was cut by 3 bases and J by 5 bases, with 11 bases left in between.

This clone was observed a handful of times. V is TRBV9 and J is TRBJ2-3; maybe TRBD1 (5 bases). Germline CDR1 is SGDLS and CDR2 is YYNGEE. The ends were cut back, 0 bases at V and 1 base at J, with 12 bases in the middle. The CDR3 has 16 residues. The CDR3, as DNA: TGTGCCAGCAGCGTAGATATGGGGCCTGGCACAGATACGCAGTATTTT. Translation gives CASSVDMGPGTDTQYF.

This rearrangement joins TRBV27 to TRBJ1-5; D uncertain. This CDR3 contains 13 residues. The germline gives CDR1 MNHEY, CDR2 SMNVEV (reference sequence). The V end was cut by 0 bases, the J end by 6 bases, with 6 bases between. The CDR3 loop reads CASSLSPGQPQHF. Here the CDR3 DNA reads TGTGCCAGCAGTTTATCCCCGGGTCAGCCCCAGCATTTT.

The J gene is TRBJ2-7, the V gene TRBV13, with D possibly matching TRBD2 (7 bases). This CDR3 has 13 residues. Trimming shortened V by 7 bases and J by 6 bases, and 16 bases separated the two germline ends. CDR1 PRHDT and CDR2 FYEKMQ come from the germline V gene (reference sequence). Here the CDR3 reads CASTHKRGAEQYF. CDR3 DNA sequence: TGTGCCAGCACACATAAACGGGGGGCCGAGCAGTACTTC. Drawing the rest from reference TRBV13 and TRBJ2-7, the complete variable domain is AAGVIQSPRHLIKEKRETATLKCYPIPRHDTVYWYQQGPGQDPQFLISFYEKMQSDKGSIPDRFSAQQFSDYHSELNMSSLELGDSALYFCASTHKRGAEQYFGPGTRLTVT.

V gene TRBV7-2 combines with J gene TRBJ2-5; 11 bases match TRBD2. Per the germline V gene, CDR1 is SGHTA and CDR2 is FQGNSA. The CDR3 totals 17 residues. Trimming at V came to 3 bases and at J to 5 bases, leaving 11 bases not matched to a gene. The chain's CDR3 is CASSFMLLAGGGETQYF. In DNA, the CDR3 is TGTGCCAGCAGCTTTATGCTCCTAGCGGGGGGAGGGGAGACCCAGTACTTC.

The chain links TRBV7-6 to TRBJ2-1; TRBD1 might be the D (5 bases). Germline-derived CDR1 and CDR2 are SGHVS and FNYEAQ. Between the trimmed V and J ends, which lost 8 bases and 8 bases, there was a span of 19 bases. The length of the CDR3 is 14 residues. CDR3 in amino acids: CASSQGEAADEQFF. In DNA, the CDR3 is TGTGCCAGCTCCCAGGGTGAGGCGGCCGATGAGCAGTTCTTC.

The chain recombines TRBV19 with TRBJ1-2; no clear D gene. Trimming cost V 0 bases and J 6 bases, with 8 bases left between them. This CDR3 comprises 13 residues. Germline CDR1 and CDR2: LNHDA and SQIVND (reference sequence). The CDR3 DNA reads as TGTGCCAGTAGTATAGATCGTTCAGATGGCTACACCTTC. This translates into CASSIDRSDGYTF.

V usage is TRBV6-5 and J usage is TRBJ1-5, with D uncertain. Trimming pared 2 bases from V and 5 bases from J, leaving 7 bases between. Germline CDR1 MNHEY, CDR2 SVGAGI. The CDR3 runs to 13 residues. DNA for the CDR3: TGTGCCAGCAGTTACCGGGAGGATCAGCCCCAGCATTTT. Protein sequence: CASSYREDQPQHF.

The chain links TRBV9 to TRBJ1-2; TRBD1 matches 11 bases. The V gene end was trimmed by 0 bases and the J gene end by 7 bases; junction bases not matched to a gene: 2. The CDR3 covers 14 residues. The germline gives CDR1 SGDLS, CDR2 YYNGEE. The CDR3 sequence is CASSVGGTGGGYTF. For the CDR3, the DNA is TGTGCCAGCAGCGTAGGAGGGACAGGGGGTGGCTACACCTTC. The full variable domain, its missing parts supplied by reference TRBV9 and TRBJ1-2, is DSGVTQTPKHLITATGQRVTLRCSPRSGDLSVYWYQQSLDQGLQFLIQYYNGEERAKGNILERFSAQQFPDLHSELNLSSLELGDSALYFCASSVGGTGGGYTFGSGTRLTVV.

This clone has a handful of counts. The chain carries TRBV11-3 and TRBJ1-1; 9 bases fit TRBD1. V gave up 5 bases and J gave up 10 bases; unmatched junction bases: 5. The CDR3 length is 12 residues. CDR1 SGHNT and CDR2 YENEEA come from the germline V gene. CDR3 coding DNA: TGTGCCAGCAGCCCCGGGACAGGGAGAGCTTTCTTT. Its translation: CASSPGTGRAFF.

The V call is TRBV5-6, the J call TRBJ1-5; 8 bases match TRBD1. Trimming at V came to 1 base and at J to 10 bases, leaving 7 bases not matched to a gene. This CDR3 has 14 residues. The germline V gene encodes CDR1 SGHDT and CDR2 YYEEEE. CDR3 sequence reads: CASSLTGGGSPQHF. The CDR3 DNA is TGTGCCAGCAGCTTGACAGGGGGGGGCAGCCCCCAGCATTTT.

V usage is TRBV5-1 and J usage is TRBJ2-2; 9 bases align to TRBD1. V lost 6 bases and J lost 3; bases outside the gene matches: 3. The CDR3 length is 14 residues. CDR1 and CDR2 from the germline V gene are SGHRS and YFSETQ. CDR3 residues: CASTRTGDTGELFF. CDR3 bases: TGCGCCAGCACGAGGACAGGGGACACCGGGGAGCTGTTTTTT.

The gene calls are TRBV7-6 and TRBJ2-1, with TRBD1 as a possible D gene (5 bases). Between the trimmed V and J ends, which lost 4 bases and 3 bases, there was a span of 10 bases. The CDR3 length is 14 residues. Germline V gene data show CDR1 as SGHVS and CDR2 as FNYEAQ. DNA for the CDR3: TGTGCCAGCAGCTCCCAGGGCCTCTACAATGAGCAGTTCTTC. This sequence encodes CASSSQGLYNEQFF.

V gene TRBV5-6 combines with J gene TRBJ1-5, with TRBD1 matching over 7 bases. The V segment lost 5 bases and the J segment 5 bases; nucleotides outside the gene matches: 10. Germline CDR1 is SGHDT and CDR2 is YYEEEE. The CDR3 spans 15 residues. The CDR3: CASSKQGRWDQPQHF. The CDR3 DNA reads TGTGCCAGCAGTAAACAGGGGCGCTGGGATCAGCCCCAGCATTTT.

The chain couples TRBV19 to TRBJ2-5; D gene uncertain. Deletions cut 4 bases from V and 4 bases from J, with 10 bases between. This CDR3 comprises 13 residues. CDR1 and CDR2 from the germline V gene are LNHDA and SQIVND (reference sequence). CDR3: CASSNLELETQYF. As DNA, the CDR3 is TGTGCCAGTAGTAACTTGGAGTTAGAGACCCAGTACTTC.

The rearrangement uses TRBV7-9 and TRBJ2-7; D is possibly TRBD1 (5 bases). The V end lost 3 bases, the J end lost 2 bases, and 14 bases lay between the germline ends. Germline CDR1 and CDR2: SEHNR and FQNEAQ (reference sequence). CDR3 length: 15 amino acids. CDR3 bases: TGTGCCAGCAGCTTCGGACAAGGGCCGACCTACGAGCAGTACTTC. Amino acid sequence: CASSFGQGPTYEQYF.

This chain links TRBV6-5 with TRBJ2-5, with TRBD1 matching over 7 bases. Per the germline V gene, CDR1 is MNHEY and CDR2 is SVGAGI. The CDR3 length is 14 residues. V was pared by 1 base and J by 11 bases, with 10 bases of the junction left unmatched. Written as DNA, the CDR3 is TGTGCCAGCAGTTACTTCCAGGGGGAGTCGGAGCAGTACTTC. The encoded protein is CASSYFQGESEQYF.

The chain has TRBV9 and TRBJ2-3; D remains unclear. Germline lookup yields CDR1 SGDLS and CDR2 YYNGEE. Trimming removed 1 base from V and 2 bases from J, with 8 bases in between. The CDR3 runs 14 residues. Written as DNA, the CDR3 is TGTGCCAGCAGCGTAACAGCAGACACAGATACGCAGTATTTT. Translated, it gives CASSVTADTDTQYF.